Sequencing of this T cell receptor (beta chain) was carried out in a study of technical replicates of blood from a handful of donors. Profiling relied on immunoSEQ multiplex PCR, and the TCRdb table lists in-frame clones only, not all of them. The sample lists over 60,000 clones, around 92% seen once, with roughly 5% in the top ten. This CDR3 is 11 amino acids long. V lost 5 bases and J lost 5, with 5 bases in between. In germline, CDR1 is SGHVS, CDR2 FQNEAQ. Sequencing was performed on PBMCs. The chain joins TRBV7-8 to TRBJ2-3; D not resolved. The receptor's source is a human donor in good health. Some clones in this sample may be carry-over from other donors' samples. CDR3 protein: CASSNRDTQYF. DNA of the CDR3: TGTGCCAGCAGCAACAGAGATACGCAGTATTTT.